This paragraph covers one T cell receptor (beta chain) sequence. Its antigen remains unidentified. Base quality data are lacking; no much larger clone is found one base away. The collaborating institutions used their own protocols to collect whole blood in K2EDTA tubes. For TCRbeta analysis, collaborators shipped samples in one of three forms: frozen whole blood, isolated PBMCs, or DNA extracted from either of those sample types. TCRbeta CDR3 regions were amplified from genomic DNA using the immunoSEQ Assay, a bias-controlled multiplex PCR. For the original study's pipeline: Nucleated cell counts per sample were estimated from amplification of reference gene primers within the assay. To quantify the absolute abundance of each unique TCRbeta CDR3 rearrangement, sequence reads were collapsed and filtered. For each sample, productive Simpson clonality was calculated as the square root of Simpson's diversity index across productive rearrangements. Not all clones reach the TCRdb copy of this immuneACCESS table, which keeps in-frame sequences only. Checked studies attribute under half of the gap to unresolved V genes and leave the rest unexplained. V and J calls plus clone size are reproduced from that table; the DNA served to infer D and trimming. Across this sample there are about 250,000 clones, with roughly 89% seen only once. Of the sample, around 0.84% is held by the ten largest clones.

V is cut back by 2 bases and J by 5 bases, with 12 bases in the junction unmatched. The CDR3 spans 16 residues, from the cysteine through the phenylalanine. The read is trimmed to its CDR3 DNA, 48 bases read in frame from base 1. CDR1 and CDR2 are drawn from the germline V gene: SGDLS, YYNGEE. The data derive from a study of blood T cell repertoires in COVID-19 (dated by TCRdb to the early 2020s). Regarding the complete study: The collaborator samples originated in the United States, Italy and Spain and spanned the acute and convalescent phases of COVID-19. The prospective study material was composed of cDNA or gDNA derived from T cells, B-cell-depleted T cells, or PBMCs. Deeply sampled blood TCRbeta repertoires from subjects exposed to, actively infected with, or recovered from COVID-19 were included in the dataset. The repertoires were made available in a free public database intended to serve as a resource for research on the immune response to SARS-CoV-2. Samples came from the ongoing ImmuneRACE study (first 160 participants) plus 1,254 subjects from 6 global collaborators. The sample metadata nearly always contained a de-identified subject ID, COVID-19 status, age in years and sex. Where available, HLA class I and class II types were obtained from metadata supplied by the sample provider rather than from assay-based typing. Paper-wide results and their limitations: How much clinical and demographic metadata was included differed by source and by participant, and the metadata was provided uncurated.

The V and J segments used are TRBV9 and TRBJ2-7, and 8 junctional nucleotides match TRBD2. The specimen sequenced was peripheral blood. The sequence was collected from a man aged 25 to 45 with acute or convalescent COVID-19. This receptor carries the CDR3 CASSVDLSGRLDEQYF. In nucleotide form, the sequence is TGTGCCAGCAGCGTTGACCTGAGCGGGAGACTTGACGAGCAGTACTTC.